This TCR beta chain was obtained from a study of shared clonotypes between healthy human individuals. Study as a whole: Used for every donor were three CD4 naive, three CD4 memory, two CD8 naive and one CD8 memory plate. Study-level results: Relative to memory subsets, naive subsets generally showed larger estimated richness. The researchers took only blood, and tissue repertoires probably look different.

Investigators spread the genomic DNA of each subset evenly over several immunoSEQ plates. Assay used: immunoSEQ multiplex PCR; TCRdb lists only in-frame clones, some missing. The data hold roughly 2.5 million clones, with approximately 92% observed a single time. Trimming stripped 0 bases from V and 5 bases from J, with 8 bases between. The germline V gene encodes CDR1 MNHEY and CDR2 SVGAGI. This CDR3 is built from 14 residues. As for this clone: Its antigen is not identified.

V usage is TRBV6-5 and J usage is TRBJ2-1; D unclear. Sequencing was performed on naive CD4+ T cells sorted from blood. The subset here: CD45RA+ positively selected. The sequence was collected from a man aged 18 to 29 in good health. The CDR3 bases are TGTGCCAGCAGTTACTCCCGCGGAGACAATGAGCAGTTCTTC. Translating it yields CASSYSRGDNEQFF.